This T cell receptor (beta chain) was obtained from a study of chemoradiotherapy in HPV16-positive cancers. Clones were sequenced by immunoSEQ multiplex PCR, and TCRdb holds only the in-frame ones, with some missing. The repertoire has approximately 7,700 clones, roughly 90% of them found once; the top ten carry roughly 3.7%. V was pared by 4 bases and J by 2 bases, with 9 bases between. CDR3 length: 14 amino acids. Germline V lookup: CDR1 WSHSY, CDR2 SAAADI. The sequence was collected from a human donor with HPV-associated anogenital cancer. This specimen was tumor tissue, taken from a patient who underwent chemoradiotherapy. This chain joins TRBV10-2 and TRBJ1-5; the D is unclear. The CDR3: CASSVEPRNQPQHF. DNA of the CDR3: TGCGCCAGCAGTGTAGAGCCCCGCAATCAGCCCCAGCATTTT.